This T cell receptor beta chain was sequenced during a study of beta chain features in type 1 diabetes. V lost 0 bases and J lost 4, with 13 bases in between. The CDR3 covers 15 residues. Germline loops: CDR1 SGDLS, CDR2 YYNGEE. In the case of this clone: Antigen specificity is unknown.

Sequenced material consisted of expressed TCRB transcripts (all of the isolated RNA was reverse transcribed). Data came from immunoSEQ multiplex PCR; TCRdb stores just in-frame clones and leaves some out. The sample lists roughly 300,000 clones; approximately 14% were seen once. Study-wide findings and caveats: Individuals with type 1 diabetes displayed fewer insertions and more deletions at VDJ junctions.

The TCR was taken from a man aged 25-45 years in good health. The V and J genes are TRBV9 and TRBJ1-1; possibly TRBD1 for D (6 bases). Sequenced input: central memory CD4+ T cells from blood. The DNA of the CDR3 is TGTGCCAGCAGCGTAGAGCCGGGGGCGAGCACTGAAGCTTTCTTT. Translated: CASSVEPGASTEAFF.